This T cell receptor (beta chain) was captured in a study of blood T cell repertoires in COVID-19 (TCRdb year 2020). For context, the study as a whole: Samples from collaborators originated in the United States, Italy and Spain and spanned both the acute and convalescent phases of COVID-19. Subjects who had been exposed to COVID-19, were actively infected with it, or had recovered from it provided the deeply sampled blood TCRbeta repertoires that made up the dataset. The repertoires were made available in a free public database intended to serve as a resource for research on the immune response to SARS-CoV-2. The sample metadata nearly always contained a de-identified subject ID, COVID-19 status, age in years and sex. The material from the prospective study consisted of cDNA or gDNA derived from T cells, B-cell-depleted T cells, or PBMCs. The samples were drawn from two sources: the first 160 participants of the ongoing ImmuneRACE study, and approximately 1,300 subjects contributed by 6 global collaborators. Where HLA class I and class II types were available, the types were taken from metadata supplied by the sample provider, not from assay-based typing. Study-wide findings and limitations: The amount of clinical and demographic metadata varied by source and participant and was provided uncurated.

TCRbeta CDR3 regions were amplified from genomic DNA by means of the immunoSEQ Assay, a bias-controlled multiplex PCR. The authors' pipeline ran thus. Nucleated cell counts per sample were estimated from amplification of reference gene primers within the assay. Sequence reads were collapsed and filtered to measure the absolute abundance of every unique TCRbeta CDR3 rearrangement. For each sample, productive Simpson clonality was calculated by taking the square root of Simpson's diversity index across productive rearrangements. Imported from immuneACCESS, the table was reduced by TCRdb to in-frame sequences with V and J called. These copies leave out some clones; in studies compared against another copy, an unresolved V gene accounts for under half, and the cause of the remainder is not known. That table furnishes V, J and clone size, whereas the DNA furnished D and trimming. The table for this sample lists fewer than 130,000 clones; 65% to 75% of them were counted only once. The ten most abundant clones make up about 5.9% of the sample.

Whole blood was collected in K2EDTA tubes by collaborating institutions according to the institutions' own protocols. For TCRbeta analysis, collaborator samples were shipped as frozen whole blood, as isolated PBMCs, or as DNA extracted from either sample type. About this clone itself: No antigen is known for it. Qualities for individual bases were not recorded, and no much larger clone is one base off.

CDR1 and CDR2, looked up from the germline V gene, are SNHLY and FYNNEI. Inclusive of the bounding cysteine and phenylalanine, the CDR3 is 13 residues long. CDR3 DNA is the only sequence kept; it has 39 bases, read in frame from the first base. For this chain, trimming is 3 bases at the V end and 4 bases at the J end, and the number of junction bases without a gene match is 3. This receptor was obtained from an elderly man with acute or convalescent COVID-19. The sequence links TRBV2 to TRBJ2-7, and TRBD1 aligns with 7 junction nucleotides. What was sequenced was peripheral blood. CDR3 protein: CASSETGYYEQYF. The nucleotide sequence reads as follows: TGTGCCAGCAGTGAGACAGGGTATTACGAGCAGTACTTC.